This T cell receptor beta chain was obtained from a study of neurological immune-mediated disorders. Study-wide points: One related-CDR3 cluster, which may be a signature, held the repertoires of 18 of 34 multiple sclerosis patients after phylogenetic grouping.

The unsorted libraries were prepared from 2 million PBMCs (stored at -80 C). This clonotype was seen at least ten times. Its antigen remains unidentified. MiXCR, run by TCRdb on the 5' RACE reads, gives a single entry per CDR3 protein. The sample holds tens of thousands of distinct CDR3 sequences, around 4.6% seen once. The sequence was obtained from a young woman with multiple sclerosis. The sequenced material came from PBMCs.

CDR3 residues: CSAEAGGRETQYF. CDR3 bases: TGCAGTGCAGAGGCGGGAGGGAGAGAGACCCAGTACTTC. The chain couples TRBV20-1 to TRBJ2-5; 9 nucleotides align to TRBD2. Germline CDR1 is DFQATT and CDR2 is SNEGSKA (reference sequence). The J segment lost 4 bases and the V segment lost 6 bases, leaving 6 bases of the junction unmatched. This CDR3 contains 13 residues.